This T cell receptor (beta chain) was identified during a study of CD8 T cells in ankylosing spondylitis. MiXCR, run by TCRdb on the 5' RACE reads, gives a single entry per CDR3 protein. The data show 200,000 to 250,000 distinct CDR3 sequences, around 18% seen once. Study-wide results and caveats: Several highly homologous variants made up a TCR beta motif that seemed to typify ankylosing spondylitis blood.

CDR1 MNHEY and CDR2 SMNVEV come from the germline V gene (reference sequence). V lost 1 base, J lost 0 bases, and 10 bases lay in between. This CDR3 contains 16 residues. Turning to this clonotype: Its antigen is undetermined.

The TCR comes from a male donor with ankylosing spondylitis. The sample comprised blood, either unsorted or a sorted T cell fraction (not recorded which). The rearrangement joins TRBV27 to TRBJ1-5; D unclear. The DNA of the CDR3 is TGTGCCAGCAGTTTATACGCAGAGTATAGCAATCAGCCCCAGCATTTT. Translation: CASSLYAEYSNQPQHF.